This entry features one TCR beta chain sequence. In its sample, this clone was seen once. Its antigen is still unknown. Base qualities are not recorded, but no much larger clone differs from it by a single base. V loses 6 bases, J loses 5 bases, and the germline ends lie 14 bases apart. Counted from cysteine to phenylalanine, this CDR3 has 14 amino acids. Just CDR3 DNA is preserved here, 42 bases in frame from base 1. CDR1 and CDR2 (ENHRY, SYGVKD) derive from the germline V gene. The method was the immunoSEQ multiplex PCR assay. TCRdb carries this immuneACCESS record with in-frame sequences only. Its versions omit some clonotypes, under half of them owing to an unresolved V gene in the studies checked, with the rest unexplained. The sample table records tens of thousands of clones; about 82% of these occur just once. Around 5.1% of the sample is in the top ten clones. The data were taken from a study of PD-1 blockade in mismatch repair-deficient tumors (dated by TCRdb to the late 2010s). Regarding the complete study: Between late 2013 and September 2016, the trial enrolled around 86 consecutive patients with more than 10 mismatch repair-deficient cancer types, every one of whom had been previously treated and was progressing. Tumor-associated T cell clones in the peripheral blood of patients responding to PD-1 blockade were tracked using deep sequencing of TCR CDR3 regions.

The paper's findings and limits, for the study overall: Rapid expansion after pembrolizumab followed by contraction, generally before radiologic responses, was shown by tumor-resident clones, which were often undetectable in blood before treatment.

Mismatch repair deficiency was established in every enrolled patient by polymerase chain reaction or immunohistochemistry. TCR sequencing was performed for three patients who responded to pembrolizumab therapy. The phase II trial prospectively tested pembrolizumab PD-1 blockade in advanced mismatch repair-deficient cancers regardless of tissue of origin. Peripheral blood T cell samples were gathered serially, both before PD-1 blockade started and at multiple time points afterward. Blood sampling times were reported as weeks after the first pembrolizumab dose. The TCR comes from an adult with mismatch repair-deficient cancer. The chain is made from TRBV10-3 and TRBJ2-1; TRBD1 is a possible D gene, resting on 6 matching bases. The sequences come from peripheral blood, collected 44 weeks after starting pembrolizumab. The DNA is TGTGCCATCAGGAGCCAGGGGTTCGACAATGAGCAGTTCTTC. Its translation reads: CAIRSQGFDNEQFF.